The 6 T cell receptor beta chains presented below share a single source sample, sequenced in a study of T cell responses to AZD1222 COVID-19 vaccine. The method was immunoSEQ multiplex PCR; TCRdb's version includes in-frame clones alone and lacks a portion of them. This sample yields about 130,000 clones, of which just over 85% are seen a single time; about 19% belongs to the top ten. Sequences were derived from peripheral blood, sampled on day 0 of MenACWY control vaccination. These receptors were taken from an adult in good health.

This clone has more than one count but fewer than ten. The chain uses TRBV9 and TRBJ2-7, with D tentatively TRBD1 or TRBD2 (6 bases each). Germline V gene sequence: CDR1 SGDLS, CDR2 YYNGEE. CDR3 length equals 14 residues. V lost 3 bases and J lost 5, with 15 bases in between. CDR3 DNA sequence: TGTGCCAGCAGCGCGCCGGTCGGGGGCAACGAGCAGTACTTC. Its translation is CASSAPVGGNEQYF. Full variable domain (outside the CDR3, taken from reference TRBV9 and TRBJ2-7): DSGVTQTPKHLITATGQRVTLRCSPRSGDLSVYWYQQSLDQGLQFLIQYYNGEERAKGNILERFSAQQFPDLHSELNLSSLELGDSALYFCASSAPVGGNEQYFGPGTRLTVT.

This rearrangement joins TRBV5-1 to TRBJ2-1; D remains ambiguous. Trimming shortened V by 3 bases and J by 8 bases, and 12 bases separated the two germline ends. CDR1 is SGHRS and CDR2 is YFSETQ in the germline V gene. This CDR3 is built from 13 residues. CDR3 nucleotide sequence: TGCGCCAGCAGCTCCTCGCCGGGCGATGAGCAGTTCTTC. Its translation: CASSSSPGDEQFF.

V and J are TRBV19 and TRBJ1-1; no reliable D call. The ends were cut back, 3 bases at V and 4 bases at J, with 9 bases in the middle. The CDR3 has 13 amino acids. Germline V gene lookup returns CDR1 LNHDA and CDR2 SQIVND (reference sequence). The CDR3 is CASSMDLATEAFF. The DNA for the CDR3 is TGTGCCAGTAGTATGGACCTTGCCACTGAAGCTTTCTTT.

CDR3 in amino acids: CASSQLWRNSYEQYF. CDR3 bases: TGTGCCAGCAGCCAACTTTGGCGGAACTCCTACGAGCAGTACTTC. The V and J genes are TRBV3-1 (or the pseudogene TRBV3-2) and TRBJ2-7; D not resolved. Germline V gene lookup returns CDR1 LGHDT and CDR2 YNNKEL (reference sequence). This CDR3 comprises 15 residues. V lost 2 bases, J lost 0 bases, and 11 bases lay in between.

V usage is TRBV18 and J usage is TRBJ1-1, with 8 nucleotides matching TRBD1. V trimming: 3 bases; J trimming: 1 base; junction bases outside the gene matches: 1. CDR1 and CDR2 (germline): KGHSH, LQKENI. The CDR3 extends over 14 amino acids. CDR3 bases: TGTGCCAGCTCACCGGGACAGGCGAACACTGAAGCTTTCTTT. Its protein is CASSPGQANTEAFF. Variable domain in full (rest from reference TRBV18 and TRBJ1-1): NAGVMQNPRHLVRRRGQEARLRCSPMKGHSHVYWYRQLPEEGLKFMVYLQKENIIDESGMPKERFSAEFPKEGPSILRIQQVVRGDSAAYFCASSPGQANTEAFFGQGTRLTVV.

V and J are TRBV6-5 and TRBJ1-5; TRBD1 matches at 9 bases. Unmatched junction bases numbered 9, after V lost 6 bases and J lost 6 bases. CDR3 size: 15 residues. CDR1 and CDR2 (germline): MNHEY, SVGAGI. DNA for the CDR3: TGTGCCAGCAGGTCGGGACAGGGTTCGGGTCAGCCCCAGCATTTT. This sequence encodes CASRSGQGSGQPQHF.